What follows is one T cell receptor beta chain and its context. The antigen is not known. This record comes from a study of T-cell memory formation after mild COVID-19. TCRdb itself ran the 5' RACE reads through MiXCR, one entry per CDR3 protein. The sample has around 300,000 distinct CDR3 sequences, approximately 19% seen once. This CDR3 region has 17 residues. From germline, CDR1 is LGHNA and CDR2 YNFKEQ. V gave up 0 bases and J gave up 1 base; unmatched junction bases: 5. Regarding the study as a whole: Researchers report contracting CD4+ clones mostly in CM and EM, with CD8+ clones in EMRA.

Sequenced: PBMCs or a T cell subset sorted from them (not recorded which). The receptor was isolated from a man aged 18 to 30 who had mild COVID-19 (a few samples of this study predate the infection). Cell type and time point are not known. The chain has TRBV4-2 and TRBJ2-1, with 8 nucleotides matching TRBD2. The DNA for the CDR3 is TGTGCCAGCAGCCAAGATAAGCGGGGGCCATCCTACAATGAGCAGTTCTTC. Amino acid sequence: CASSQDKRGPSYNEQFF.